The sequence of this TCR beta chain was determined in a study of CD8+ T cells in alopecia areata. This sample's treatment: oral pan-JAK inhibitor, 5-10 mg twice daily. Following extraction, RNA underwent reverse transcription to cDNA, which served as the sequencing template. Only in-frame clones appear in the TCRdb table, and some are missing; sequencing was by immunoSEQ multiplex PCR. The sample contains about 140,000 clones, roughly 82% of which appear only once. The J segment lost 5 bases and the V segment lost 4 bases, leaving 2 bases of the junction unmatched. CDR3 length: 13 amino acids. Germline V gene lookup returns CDR1 SQVTM and CDR2 ANQGSEA.

This chain uses TRBV29-1 with TRBJ2-2; 9 bases map to TRBD1. Material: CD8+ T cells sorted from blood, obtained at week 4, from a patient treated with tofacitinib. The clonotype originates from a human donor with alopecia areata. In DNA, the CDR3 is TGCAGCGTTGCCGGGACAGGGACCGGGGAGCTGTTTTTT. Its protein product is CSVAGTGTGELFF.